This T cell receptor (beta chain) is drawn from a study of T cells in Graves' hyperthyroidism and ophthalmopathy. This clonotype was seen at least ten times. Germline V gives CDR1 MNHEY, CDR2 SMNVEV (reference sequence). The CDR3 consists of 16 residues. V gave up 5 bases and J gave up 6 bases; unmatched junction bases: 14. Amplification of TCR beta CDR3 regions was performed using RNA transcripts as template. In the first-round RT-PCR of the TCR CDR3, the HTBI primer set was used. TCRdb independently ran MiXCR on the multiplex PCR reads; one entry per CDR3 protein. The sample has 300,000 to 400,000 distinct CDR3 sequences, roughly 13% seen once; the top ten hold 9.2%.

This TCR was recovered from a woman aged 18-29 years with Graves' hyperthyroidism. The chain couples TRBV27 to TRBJ1-2; 8 bases fit TRBD1. Source material: blood. The CDR3 is CASSTLPGQEQNGYTF. CDR3 bases: TGTGCCAGCAGTACACTACCGGGACAGGAGCAAAATGGCTACACCTTC.